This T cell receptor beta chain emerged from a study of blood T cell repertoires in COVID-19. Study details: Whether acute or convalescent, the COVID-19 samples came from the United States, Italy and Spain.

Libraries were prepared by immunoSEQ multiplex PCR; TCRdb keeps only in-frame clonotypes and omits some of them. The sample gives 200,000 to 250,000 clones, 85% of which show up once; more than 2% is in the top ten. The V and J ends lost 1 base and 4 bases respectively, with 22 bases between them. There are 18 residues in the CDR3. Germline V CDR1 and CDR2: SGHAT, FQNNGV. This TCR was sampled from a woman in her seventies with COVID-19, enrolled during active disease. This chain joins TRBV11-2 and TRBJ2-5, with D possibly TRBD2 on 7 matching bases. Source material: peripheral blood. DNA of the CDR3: TGTGCCAGCAGCTTAGTCCTGACGGGGGGCTCGACCGGAGAGACCCAGTACTTC. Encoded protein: CASSLVLTGGSTGETQYF.